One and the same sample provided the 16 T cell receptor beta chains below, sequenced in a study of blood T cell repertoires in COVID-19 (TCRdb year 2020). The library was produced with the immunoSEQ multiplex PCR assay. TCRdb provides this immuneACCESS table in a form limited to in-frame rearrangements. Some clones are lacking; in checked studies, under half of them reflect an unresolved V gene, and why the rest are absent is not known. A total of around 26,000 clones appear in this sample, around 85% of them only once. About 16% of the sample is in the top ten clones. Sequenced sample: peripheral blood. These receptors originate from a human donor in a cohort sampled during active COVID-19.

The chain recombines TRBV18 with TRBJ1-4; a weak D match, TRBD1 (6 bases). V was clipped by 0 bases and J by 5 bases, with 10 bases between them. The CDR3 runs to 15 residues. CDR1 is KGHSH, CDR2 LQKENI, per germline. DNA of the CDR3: TGTGCCAGCTCACCACCTCAGGGGAAGAATGAAAAACTGTTTTTT. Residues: CASSPPQGKNEKLFF.

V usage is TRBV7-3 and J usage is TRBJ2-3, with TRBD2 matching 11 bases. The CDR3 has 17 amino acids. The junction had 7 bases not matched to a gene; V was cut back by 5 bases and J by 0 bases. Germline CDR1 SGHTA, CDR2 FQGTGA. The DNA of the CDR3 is TGTGCCAGCAGCATCCGCCTAGCGGGGGGAAGCACAGATACGCAGTATTTT. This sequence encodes CASSIRLAGGSTDTQYF.

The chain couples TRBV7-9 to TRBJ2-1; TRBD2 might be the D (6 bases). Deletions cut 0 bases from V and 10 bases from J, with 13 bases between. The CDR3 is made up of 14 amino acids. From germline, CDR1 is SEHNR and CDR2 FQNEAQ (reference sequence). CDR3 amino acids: CASSLAGAGWEQFF. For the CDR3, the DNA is TGTGCCAGCAGCTTAGCGGGCGCGGGATGGGAGCAGTTCTTC.

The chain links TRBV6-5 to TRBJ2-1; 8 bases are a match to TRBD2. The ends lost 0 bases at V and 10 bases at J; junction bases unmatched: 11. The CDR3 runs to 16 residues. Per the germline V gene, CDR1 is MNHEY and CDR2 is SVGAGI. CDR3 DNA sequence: TGTGCCAGCAGTTACTCGTCGGCTAGCGGGCGTGTAGAGCAGTTCTTC. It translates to CASSYSSASGRVEQFF.

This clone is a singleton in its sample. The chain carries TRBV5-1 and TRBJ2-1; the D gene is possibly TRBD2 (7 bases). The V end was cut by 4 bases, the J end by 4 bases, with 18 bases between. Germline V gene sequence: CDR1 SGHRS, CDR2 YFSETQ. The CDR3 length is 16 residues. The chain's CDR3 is CASSPVGGAQYNEQFF. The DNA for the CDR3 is TGCGCCAGCAGCCCCGTGGGGGGGGCGCAATACAATGAGCAGTTCTTC.

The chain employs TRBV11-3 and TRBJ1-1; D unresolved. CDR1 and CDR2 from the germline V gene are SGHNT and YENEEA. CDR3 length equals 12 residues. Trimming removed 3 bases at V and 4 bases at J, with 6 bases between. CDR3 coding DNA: TGTGCCAGCAGCTTTGGAGGCACTGAAGCTTTCTTT. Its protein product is CASSFGGTEAFF.

The CDR3 DNA reads TGTGCCAGTACGCCCGGGGGGGCAAGCAATCAGCCCCAGCATTTT. It encodes CASTPGGASNQPQHF. This chain uses TRBV19 with TRBJ1-5; possibly TRBD1 for D (6 bases). CDR1 and CDR2 (germline): LNHDA, SQIVND (reference sequence). V lost 7 bases, J lost 1 base, and 14 bases lay in between. This CDR3 region has 15 residues.

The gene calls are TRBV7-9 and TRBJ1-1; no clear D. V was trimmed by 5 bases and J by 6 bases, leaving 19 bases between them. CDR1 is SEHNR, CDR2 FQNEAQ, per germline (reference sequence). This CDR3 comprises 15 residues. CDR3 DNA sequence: TGTGCCAGCAGCGCCCTTGGTGTGGGCGTCCCTGAAGCTTTCTTT. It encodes CASSALGVGVPEAFF. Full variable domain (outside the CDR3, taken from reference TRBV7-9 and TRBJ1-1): DTGVSQNPRHKITKRGQNVTFRCDPISEHNRLYWYRQTLGQGPEFLTYFQNEAQLEKSRLLSDRFSAERPKGSFSTLEIQRTEQGDSAMYLCASSALGVGVPEAFFGQGTRLTVV.

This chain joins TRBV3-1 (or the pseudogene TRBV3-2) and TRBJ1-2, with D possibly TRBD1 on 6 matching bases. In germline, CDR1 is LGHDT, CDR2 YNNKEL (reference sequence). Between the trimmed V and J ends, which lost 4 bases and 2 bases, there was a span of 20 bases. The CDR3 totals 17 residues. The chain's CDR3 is CASSPKPLDSKNYGYTF. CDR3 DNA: TGTGCCAGCAGCCCTAAACCCCTGGACAGCAAAAACTATGGCTACACCTTC.

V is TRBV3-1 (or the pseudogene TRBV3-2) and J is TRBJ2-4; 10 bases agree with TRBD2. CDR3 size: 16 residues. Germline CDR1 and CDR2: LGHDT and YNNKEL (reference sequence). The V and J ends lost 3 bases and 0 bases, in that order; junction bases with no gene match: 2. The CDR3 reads CASSHGLAVAKNIQYF. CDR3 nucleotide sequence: TGTGCCAGCAGCCACGGACTAGCGGTAGCCAAAAACATTCAGTACTTC.

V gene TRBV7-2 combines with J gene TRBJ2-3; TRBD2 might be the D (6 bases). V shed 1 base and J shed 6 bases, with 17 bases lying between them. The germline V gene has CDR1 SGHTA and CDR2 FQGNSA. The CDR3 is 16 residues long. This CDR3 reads CASSLVGQTSSDTQYF. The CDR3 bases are TGTGCCAGCAGCTTAGTAGGCCAAACTAGCTCCGATACGCAGTATTTT.

Here the CDR3 reads CASSPRLLREPFYEQYF. Written as DNA, the CDR3 is TGCGCCAGCAGCCCCCGGCTACTGCGGGAGCCCTTCTACGAGCAGTACTTC. V and J are TRBV5-1 and TRBJ2-7, with TRBD2 identical over 7 bases. The CDR3 has 17 residues. Per germline, CDR1 SGHRS and CDR2 YFSETQ. J was trimmed by 3 bases and V by 4 bases; bases with no gene match: 16.

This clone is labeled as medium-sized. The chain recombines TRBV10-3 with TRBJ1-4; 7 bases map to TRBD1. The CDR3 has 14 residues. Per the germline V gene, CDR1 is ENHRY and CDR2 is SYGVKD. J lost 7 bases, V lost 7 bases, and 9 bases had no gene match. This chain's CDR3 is CAIKPTGTGEKLFF. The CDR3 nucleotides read TGTGCCATCAAACCGACAGGGACGGGTGAAAAACTGTTTTTT.

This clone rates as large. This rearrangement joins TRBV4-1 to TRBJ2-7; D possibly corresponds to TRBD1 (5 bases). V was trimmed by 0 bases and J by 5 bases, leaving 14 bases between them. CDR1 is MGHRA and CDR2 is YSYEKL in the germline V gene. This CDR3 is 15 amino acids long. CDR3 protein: CASSQDAGNVNEQYF. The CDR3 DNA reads TGCGCCAGCAGCCAAGATGCAGGGAACGTAAACGAGCAGTACTTC.

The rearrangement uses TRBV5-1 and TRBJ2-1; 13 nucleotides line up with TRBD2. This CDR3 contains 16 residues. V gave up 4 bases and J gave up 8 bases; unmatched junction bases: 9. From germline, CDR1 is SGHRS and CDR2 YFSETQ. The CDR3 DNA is TGCGCCAGCAGCCTCCAGGGGACTAGCGGGGTTGATGAGCAGTTCTTC. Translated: CASSLQGTSGVDEQFF.

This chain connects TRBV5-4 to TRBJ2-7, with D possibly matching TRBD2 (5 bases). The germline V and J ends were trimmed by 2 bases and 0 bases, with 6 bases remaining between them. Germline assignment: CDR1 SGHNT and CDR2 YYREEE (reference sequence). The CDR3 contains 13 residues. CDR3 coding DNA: TGTGCCAGCAGCTTCCGGGACTCCTACGAGCAGTACTTC. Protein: CASSFRDSYEQYF.